This T cell receptor beta chain was identified during a study of graft-versus-host responses after intestinal transplantation. Overall study: Recipients had transplants, and these were multivisceral, liver-intestinal, or isolated intestinal.

The CDR3 runs to 16 residues. The V and J ends lost 4 bases and 7 bases, in that order; junction bases with no gene match: 9. The germline CDR1 and CDR2 sequences are SGHRS and YFSETQ. Profiling relied on immunoSEQ multiplex PCR, and the TCRdb table lists in-frame clones only, not all of them. The data hold some 40,000 clones, with less than 95% observed a single time. V gene TRBV5-1 combines with J gene TRBJ2-1, with 12 positions matching TRBD2. Specimen: PBMCs, collected 300 to 320 days after intestinal transplant. This receptor was identified in a human patient who received an intestinal transplant, so some T cells may come from the graft donor. The CDR3 DNA follows: TGCGCCAGCAGCCCCCTAGCGGGGGGGCCGGGTAATGAGCAGTTCTTC. This sequence encodes CASSPLAGGPGNEQFF.